Below, one TCR beta chain is given with its context. Clones were read by immunoSEQ multiplex PCR, and TCRdb kept only the in-frame ones, dropping some. The sample includes roughly 250,000 clones, around 87% of them seen just once. Individuals drawn from approximately 26 US areas were roughly 18 to 100 years old. Assignments of participants to cohorts depended upon their own reported clinical history. The CDR3 length is 16 residues. CDR1 and CDR2 from the germline V gene are SGHDT and YYEEEE. Trimming stripped 1 base from V and 4 bases from J, with 17 bases between. This sample is drawn from a study of blood T cell repertoires in COVID-19. Whole-study context: Sources were T cells, B-cell-depleted T cells, or PBMCs; the material itself was cDNA or gDNA.

J is TRBJ1-2 and V is TRBV5-6; D possibly corresponds to TRBD1 (5 bases). The sequenced sample consisted of PBMCs or T cells enriched from blood (not recorded which). The source of this sequence is a woman between 25 and 40 years old with acute COVID-19. DNA of the CDR3: TGTGCCAGCAGCTTGTTCTCTCAGGGCACCTTCTATGGCTACACCTTC. The encoded protein is CASSLFSQGTFYGYTF.